This T cell receptor (beta chain) comes out of a study of blood T cell repertoires in COVID-19. Study summary: Researchers got acute and convalescent COVID-19 samples from the United States, Italy and Spain. Nucleic acid was either cDNA or gDNA, and it came from T cells, B-cell-depleted T cells, or PBMCs.

The CDR3 is 19 residues long. V dropped 6 bases and J dropped 6 bases, with 29 bases sitting between them. Germline V CDR1 and CDR2: SGHVT, SQSDAQ. Methods used by the authors: Estimation of nucleated cell counts relied on the amplification of reference gene primers. Generated by immunoSEQ multiplex PCR, the TCRdb table keeps only in-frame clones and is missing some. From that table come the V and J calls and clone size; the DNA was used to work out D and trimming. The sample holds 140,000 or so clones; approximately 91% are singletons and the top ten take less than 2%. The receptor was isolated from a man aged 70-80 years with acute or convalescent COVID-19. The chain couples TRBV7-4 to TRBJ1-4; tentative D call: TRBD1 (5 bases). The sequencing sample was made of peripheral blood. The CDR3 sequence: CASRGGGLEVGQGDEKLFF. For the CDR3, the DNA is TGTGCCAGCAGGGGGGGTGGCCTAGAGGTCGGGCAGGGAGATGAAAAACTGTTTTTT.